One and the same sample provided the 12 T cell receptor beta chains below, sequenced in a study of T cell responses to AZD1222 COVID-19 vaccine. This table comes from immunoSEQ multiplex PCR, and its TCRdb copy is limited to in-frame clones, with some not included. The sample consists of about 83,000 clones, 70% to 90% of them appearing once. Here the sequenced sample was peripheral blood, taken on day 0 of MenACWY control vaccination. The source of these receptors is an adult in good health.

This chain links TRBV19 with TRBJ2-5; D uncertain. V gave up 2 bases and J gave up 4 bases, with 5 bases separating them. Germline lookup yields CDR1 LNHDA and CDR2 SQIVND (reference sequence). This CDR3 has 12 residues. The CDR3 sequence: CASSIPGETQYF. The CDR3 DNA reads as TGTGCCAGTAGTATACCCGGAGAGACCCAGTACTTC.

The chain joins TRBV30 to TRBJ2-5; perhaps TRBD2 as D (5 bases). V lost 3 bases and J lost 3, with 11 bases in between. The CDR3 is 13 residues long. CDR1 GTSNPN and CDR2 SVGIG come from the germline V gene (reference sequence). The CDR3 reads CAWRTERKETQYF. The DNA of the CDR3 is TGTGCCTGGAGGACGGAGCGGAAAGAGACCCAGTACTTC. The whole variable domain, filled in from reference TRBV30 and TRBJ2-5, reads SQTIHQWPATLVQPVGSPLSLECTVEGTSNPNLYWYRQAAGRGLQLLFYSVGIGQISSEVPQNLSASRPQDRQFILSSKKLLLSDSGFYLCAWRTERKETQYFGPGTRLLVL.

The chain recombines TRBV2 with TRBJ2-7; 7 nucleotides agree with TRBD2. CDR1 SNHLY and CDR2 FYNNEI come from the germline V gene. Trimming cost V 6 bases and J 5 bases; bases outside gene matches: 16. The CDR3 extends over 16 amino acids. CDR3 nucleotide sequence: TGTGCCAGCAGGGGTGAGGGGCGGGAGCCCCCCCACGAGCAGTACTTC. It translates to CASRGEGREPPHEQYF.

The CDR3 sequence is CASSPGLSNTDTQYF. The CDR3 nucleotides read TGTGCCAGCAGCCCCGGACTTTCTAACACAGATACGCAGTATTTT. V and J are TRBV7-7 and TRBJ2-3, with D tentatively TRBD2 (5 bases). This CDR3 is 15 amino acids long. Germline V gene data show CDR1 as SSHAT and CDR2 as FNYEAQ (reference sequence). The V gene lost 5 bases and the J gene lost 2 bases, with 14 bases spanning the gap.

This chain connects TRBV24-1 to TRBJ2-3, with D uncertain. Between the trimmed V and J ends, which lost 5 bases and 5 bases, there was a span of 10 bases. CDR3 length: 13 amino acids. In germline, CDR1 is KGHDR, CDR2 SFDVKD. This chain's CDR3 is CATSVGKRDTQYF. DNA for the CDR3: TGTGCCACCAGTGTGGGGAAGCGAGATACGCAGTATTTT.

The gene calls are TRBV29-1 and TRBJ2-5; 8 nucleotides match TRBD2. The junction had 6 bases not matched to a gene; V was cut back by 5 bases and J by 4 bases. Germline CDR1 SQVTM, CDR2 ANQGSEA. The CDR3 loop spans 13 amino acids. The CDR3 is CSVRAGAGETQYF. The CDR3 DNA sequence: TGCAGCGTTCGAGCGGGGGCGGGAGAGACCCAGTACTTC.

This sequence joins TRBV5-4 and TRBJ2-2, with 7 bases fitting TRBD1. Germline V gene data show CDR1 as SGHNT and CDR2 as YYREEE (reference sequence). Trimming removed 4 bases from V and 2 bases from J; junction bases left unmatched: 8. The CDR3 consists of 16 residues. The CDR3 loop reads CASSPNRDSNTGELFF. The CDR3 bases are TGTGCCAGCAGCCCTAACCGGGACAGCAACACCGGGGAGCTGTTTTTT.

Here the CDR3 reads CSVEDGTTLSTDTQYF. The CDR3 coding sequence is TGCAGCGTTGAAGACGGGACTACCCTTAGCACAGATACGCAGTATTTT. The chain combines TRBV29-1 with TRBJ2-3; 7 positions match TRBD2. Germline CDR1 and CDR2: SQVTM and ANQGSEA. The V and J ends lost 0 bases and 0 bases, in that order; junction bases with no gene match: 6. CDR3 size: 16 residues.

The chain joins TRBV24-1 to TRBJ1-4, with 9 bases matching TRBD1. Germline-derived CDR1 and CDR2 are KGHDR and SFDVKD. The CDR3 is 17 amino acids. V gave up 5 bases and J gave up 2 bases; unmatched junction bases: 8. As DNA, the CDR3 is TGTGCCACCAGTGCACAGGGGGCAGGCGGGACTAATGAAAAACTGTTTTTT. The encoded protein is CATSAQGAGGTNEKLFF.

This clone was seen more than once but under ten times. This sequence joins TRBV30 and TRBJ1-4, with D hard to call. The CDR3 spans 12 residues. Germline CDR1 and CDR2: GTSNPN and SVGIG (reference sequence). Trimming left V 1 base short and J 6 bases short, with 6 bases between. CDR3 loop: CAWSGTDEKLFF. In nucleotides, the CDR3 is TGTGCCTGGAGTGGCACGGATGAAAAACTGTTTTTT.

CDR3 protein: CASGLGQKQFF. In DNA form, the CDR3 reads TGTGCTAGTGGTCTAGGACAGAAGCAGTTCTTC. V gene TRBV12-5 combines with J gene TRBJ2-1; TRBD1 might be the D (6 bases). The CDR3 loop spans 11 amino acids. CDR1 LGHNT and CDR2 FRNRAP come from the germline V gene. The V end was cut by 5 bases, the J end by 11 bases, with 10 bases between.

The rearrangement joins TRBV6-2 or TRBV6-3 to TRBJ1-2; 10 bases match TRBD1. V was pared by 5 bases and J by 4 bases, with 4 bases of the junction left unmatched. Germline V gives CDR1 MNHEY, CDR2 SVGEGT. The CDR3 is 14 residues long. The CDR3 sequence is CASSLTGGGYGYTF. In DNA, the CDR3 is TGTGCCAGCAGTCTGACAGGGGGCGGCTATGGCTACACCTTC.